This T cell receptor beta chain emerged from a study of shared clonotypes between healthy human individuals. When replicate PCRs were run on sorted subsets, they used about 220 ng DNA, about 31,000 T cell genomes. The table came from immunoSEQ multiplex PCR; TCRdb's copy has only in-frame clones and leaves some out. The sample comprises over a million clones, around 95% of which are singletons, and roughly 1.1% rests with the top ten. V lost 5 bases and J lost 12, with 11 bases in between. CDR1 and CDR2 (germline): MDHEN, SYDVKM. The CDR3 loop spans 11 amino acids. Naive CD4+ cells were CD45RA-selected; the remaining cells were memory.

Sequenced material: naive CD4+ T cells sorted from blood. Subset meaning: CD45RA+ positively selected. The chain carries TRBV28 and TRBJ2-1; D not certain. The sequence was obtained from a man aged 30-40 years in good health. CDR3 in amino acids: CASSLPPGQFF. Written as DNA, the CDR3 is TGTGCCAGCAGTCTCCCCCCCGGGCAGTTCTTC. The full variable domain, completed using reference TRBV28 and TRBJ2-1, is DVKVTQSSRYLVKRTGEKVFLECVQDMDHENMFWYRQDPGLGLRLIYFSYDVKMKEKGDIPEGYSVSREKKERFSLILESASTNQTSMYLCASSLPPGQFFGPGTRLTVL.